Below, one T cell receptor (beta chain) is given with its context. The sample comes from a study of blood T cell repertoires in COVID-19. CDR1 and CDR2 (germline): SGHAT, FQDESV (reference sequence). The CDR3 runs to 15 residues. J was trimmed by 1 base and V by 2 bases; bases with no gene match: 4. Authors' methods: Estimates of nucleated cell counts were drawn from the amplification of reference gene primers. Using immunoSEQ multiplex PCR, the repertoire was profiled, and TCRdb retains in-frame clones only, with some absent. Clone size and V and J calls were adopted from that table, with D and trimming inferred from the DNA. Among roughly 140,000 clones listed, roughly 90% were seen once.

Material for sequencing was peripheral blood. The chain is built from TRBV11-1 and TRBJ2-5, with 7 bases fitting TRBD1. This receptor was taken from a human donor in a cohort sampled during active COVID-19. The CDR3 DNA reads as TGTGCCAGCAGCTTAAACGCAGGGGGCCAAGAGACCCAGTACTTC. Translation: CASSLNAGGQETQYF.